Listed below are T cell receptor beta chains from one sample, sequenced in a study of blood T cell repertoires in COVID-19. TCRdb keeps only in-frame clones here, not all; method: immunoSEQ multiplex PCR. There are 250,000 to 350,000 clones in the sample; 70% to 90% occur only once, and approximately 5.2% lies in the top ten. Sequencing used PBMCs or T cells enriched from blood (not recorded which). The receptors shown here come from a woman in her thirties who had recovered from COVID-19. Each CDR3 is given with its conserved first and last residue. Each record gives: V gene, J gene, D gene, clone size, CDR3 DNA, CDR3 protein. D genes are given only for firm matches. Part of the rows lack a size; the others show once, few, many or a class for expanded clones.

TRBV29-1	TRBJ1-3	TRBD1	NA	TGCAGCGTTGGTACCGGGACAGCAGGAAACACCATATATTTT	CSVGTGTAGNTIYF
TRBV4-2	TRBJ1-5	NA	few	TGTGCCAGCAGCCCCCCTGGGCAGGCGGGACGCAATCAGCCCCAGCATTTT	CASSPPGQAGRNQPQHF
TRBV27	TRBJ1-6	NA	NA	TGTGCCAGCAGTTCGGGGGGATATAATTCACCCCTCCACTTT	CASSSGGYNSPLHF
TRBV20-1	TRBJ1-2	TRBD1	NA	TGCAGTATACAGGGGGCGGATGGCTACACCTTC	CSIQGADGYTF
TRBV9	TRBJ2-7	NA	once	TGTGCCAGCAGCCGTGCCGGGGGCTCCTACGAGCAGTACTTC	CASSRAGGSYEQYF
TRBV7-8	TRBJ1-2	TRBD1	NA	TGTGCCAGCACCCGGGACAGGGACAGGGCTAACTATGGCTACACCTTC	CASTRDRDRANYGYTF
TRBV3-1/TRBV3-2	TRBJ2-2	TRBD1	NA	TGTGCCAGCAGCCGCGGGACAGGGAGCACCGGGGAGCTGTTTTTT	CASSRGTGSTGELFF
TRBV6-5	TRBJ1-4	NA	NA	TGTGCCAGCAGTTACGGGCAGGTTAAAAAACTGTTTTTT	CASSYGQVKKLFF
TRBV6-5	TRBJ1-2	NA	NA	TGTGCCACCAGAGGACAGTTGTACTATGGCTACACCTTC	CATRGQLYYGYTF
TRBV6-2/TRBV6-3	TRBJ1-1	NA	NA	TGTGCCAGCAGTTACGGCGGGATGAACACTGAAGCTTTCTTT	CASSYGGMNTEAFF
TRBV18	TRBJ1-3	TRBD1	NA	TGTGCCAGCTCTCTGGACAGGGGCTCTGGAAACACCATATATTTT	CASSLDRGSGNTIYF
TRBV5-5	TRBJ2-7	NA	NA	TGTGCCAGCAGCACGGGACTTCCGAGCTACGAGCAGTACTTC	CASSTGLPSYEQYF
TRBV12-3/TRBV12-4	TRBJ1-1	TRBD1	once	TGTGCCAGCATCGAGACAGGGAAAGCTTTCTTT	CASIETGKAFF
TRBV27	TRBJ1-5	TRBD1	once	TGTGCCAGCAGTCCACGACAGGGGGCGATGGGCAATCAGCCCCAGCATTTT	CASSPRQGAMGNQPQHF
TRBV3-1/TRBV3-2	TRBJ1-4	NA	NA	TGTGCCAGCAGCGATGCGGTACGAAAACTGTTTTTT	CASSDAVRKLFF
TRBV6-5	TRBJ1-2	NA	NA	TGTGCCAGCAGTCAGGGGATGGGGGGCTACACCTTC	CASSQGMGGYTF
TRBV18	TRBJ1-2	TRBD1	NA	TGTGCCAGCTCACCAGCGGGACAGACCAATAACTATGGCTACACCTTC	CASSPAGQTNNYGYTF
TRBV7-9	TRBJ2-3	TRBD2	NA	TGTGCCAGCAGCGGATTAGCGGGGGGCCGGGCAGATACGCAGTATTTT	CASSGLAGGRADTQYF
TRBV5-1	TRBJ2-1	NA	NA	TGCGCCAGCAGCTTGGATGTAGGGGGATACAATGAGCAGTTCTTC	CASSLDVGGYNEQFF
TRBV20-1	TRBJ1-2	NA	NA	TGCAGTGCTAGTATGGGGCGACGGATCGGCTACACCTTC	CSASMGRRIGYTF
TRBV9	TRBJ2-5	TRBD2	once	TGTGCCAGCAGCGTTCCCCTAGCGGGGGGGTTGGAGACCCAGTACTTC	CASSVPLAGGLETQYF
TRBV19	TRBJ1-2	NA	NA	TGTGCCAGTTCCATAGACAGGAATAACTATGGCTACACCTTC	CASSIDRNNYGYTF
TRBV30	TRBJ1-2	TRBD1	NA	TGTGCCTGGAGTATGGGACAGGTTGGCTACACCTTC	CAWSMGQVGYTF
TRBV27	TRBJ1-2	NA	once	TGTGCCAGCAGTTCAGTTCAAGGGGTTGGCTACACCTTC	CASSSVQGVGYTF
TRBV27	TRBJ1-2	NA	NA	TGTGCCAGCAGTTCCCTCCTGGGGGCGTATGGCTACACCTTC	CASSSLLGAYGYTF